The rows below give T cell receptor beta chains drawn from one sample of a study of Ad26.COV2.S vaccination and SARS-CoV-2 variants. Some clones are missing from TCRdb's copy, which holds only in-frame ones; the method was immunoSEQ multiplex PCR. This sample has about 320,000 clones, with about 82% found just once. The sample consisted of peripheral blood, taken in a trial of Ad26.COV2.S vaccine versus placebo. The receptor source for this set is a person aged 18 to 65 who received the Ad26.COV2.S COVID-19 vaccine or a placebo. The CDR3 runs from the conserved cysteine through the conserved F or W. A D gene is named only where the DNA matches it firmly. Not all rows give a size; the values are once, few, many and, for expanded clones, a class.

cdr3_aa cdr3_nt d_call clone_size j_call v_call
CASRVRSGPQHF TGTGCCAGCAGAGTGAGGTCAGGACCCCAGCATTTT . . TRBJ1-5 TRBV28
CAITKSLAGGAGELFF TGTGCCATCACCAAGTCACTAGCGGGGGGTGCCGGGGAGCTGTTTTTT TRBD2 . TRBJ2-2 TRBV10-3
CASRADRGPFLANQPQHF TGCGCCAGCAGGGCTGACAGGGGGCCCTTCCTCGCGAATCAGCCCCAGCATTTT TRBD1 . TRBJ1-5 TRBV10-1
CASRPITGLAYEQYF TGTGCCAGCAGGCCAATCACGGGACTAGCCTACGAGCAGTACTTC TRBD2 . TRBJ2-7 TRBV27
CASSPNRVGFQPQHF TGTGCCAGCAGTCCGAACAGGGTAGGCTTTCAGCCCCAGCATTTT . few TRBJ1-5 TRBV28
CASSQDRVGPTFKNIQYF TGCGCCAGCAGCCAAGACAGGGTCGGTCCGACATTTAAAAACATTCAGTACTTC . . TRBJ2-4 TRBV4-1
CARSQNLAGGAYEQYF TGTGCCAGAAGCCAAAACCTAGCGGGGGGAGCCTACGAGCAGTACTTC TRBD2 . TRBJ2-7 TRBV5-3
CASSQDRPGEAETQYF TGTGCCAGCAGCCAAGATCGGCCAGGGGAAGCAGAGACCCAGTACTTC . once TRBJ2-5 TRBV3-1/TRBV3-2
CASSPSRQGAWETQYF TGTGCCAGCAGCCCAAGTCGGCAGGGGGCATGGGAGACCCAGTACTTC TRBD1 . TRBJ2-5 TRBV11-3
CASRNVGQGNQPQHF TGTGCCAGTCGAAACGTGGGACAGGGCAATCAGCCCCAGCATTTT TRBD1 . TRBJ1-5 TRBV19
CASSESGYSNQPQHF TGTGCCAGCAGTGAGTCAGGCTATAGCAATCAGCCCCAGCATTTT . . TRBJ1-5 TRBV6-1
CASSELHITFTDTQYF TGTGCCAGCAGCGAACTCCACATAACTTTCACAGATACGCAGTATTTT . . TRBJ2-3 TRBV2
CASSRTGPYYEQYF TGTGCCAGCAGTCGGACCGGGCCTTACTACGAGCAGTACTTC . . TRBJ2-7 TRBV5-6
CASSFPGGMQTQYF TGCGCCAGCAGCTTCCCAGGGGGCATGCAGACCCAGTACTTC TRBD1 . TRBJ2-5 TRBV5-1
CASSLWGLANYGYTF TGTGCCAGCAGTTTGTGGGGTCTAGCTAACTATGGCTACACCTTC . . TRBJ1-2 TRBV28
CASSLRQFHEQFF TGTGCCAGCAGTCTCAGACAGTTTCATGAGCAGTTCTTC . . TRBJ2-1 TRBV27
CASSPFTGELFF TGTGCCAGCAGCCCCTTTACCGGGGAGCTGTTTTTT . . TRBJ2-2 TRBV7-3
CASSYPMETQYF TGTGCCAGCAGTTACCCCATGGAGACCCAGTACTTC . . TRBJ2-5 TRBV6-6
CASSLERSSGAYNEQFF TGTGCCAGCAGCTTAGAGAGGAGTAGCGGGGCTTACAATGAGCAGTTCTTC TRBD2 . TRBJ2-1 TRBV7-9
CASSLTGDYGYTF TGTGCCAGCAGTTTGACAGGGGACTATGGCTACACCTTC TRBD1 many TRBJ1-2 TRBV28
CASSVEPRTDTQYF TGTGCCAGCAGCGTAGAACCCCGCACAGATACGCAGTATTTT . . TRBJ2-3 TRBV9
CASSILAGGNNEQFF TGTGCCAGTAGTATTTTAGCGGGGGGGAACAATGAGCAGTTCTTC TRBD2 . TRBJ2-1 TRBV19
CASRNSRQETQYF TGCGCCAGCAGAAACAGTAGACAAGAGACCCAGTACTTC . . TRBJ2-5 TRBV5-1
CASSPFRGAVTDTQYF TGTGCCAGCAGCCCTTTCAGGGGGGCAGTCACAGATACGCAGTATTTT . . TRBJ2-3 TRBV11-2
CASSLRSQNEQFF TGCGCCAGCAGCCTTCGCAGTCAGAATGAGCAGTTCTTC . . TRBJ2-1 TRBV5-1
CASSQWSGENTEAFF TGCGCCAGCAGTCAATGGTCAGGGGAGAACACTGAAGCTTTCTTT . . TRBJ1-1 TRBV23-1
CASSALVRRGGSTDTQYF TGTGCCAGCAGTGCTTTAGTTCGACGGGGGGGTAGCACAGATACGCAGTATTTT TRBD2 few TRBJ2-3 TRBV6-1